This T cell receptor beta chain is from a study of cytomegalovirus exposure and HLA in healthy donors. CDR1 is MNHEY, CDR2 SVGAGI, per germline. The CDR3 runs to 15 residues. After removal of 7 bases from V and 0 bases from J, the junction contained 8 bases not matched to a gene. Whole-study results and caveats: The study found most TCR sequences rare, yet found some public TCRs in many donors. Reports state that TCR beta sequences accurately predicted most subjects' HLA-A and HLA-B alleles. The records held CMV serostatus as the only immune exposure information.

The donors gave bone marrow, and they were healthy. This clone was recorded only once. Its matching antigen is unknown. This PCR relied on a set of 60 Vbeta primers and 13 Jbeta primers. Method: immunoSEQ multiplex PCR; TCRdb's copy keeps in-frame clones and lacks some. The profile shows 130,000 to 150,000 clones, about 80% of them singletons. This receptor was identified in a man aged 35-49 years in good health and CMV-seropositive. Sequences were obtained from PBMCs. V usage is TRBV6-5 and J usage is TRBJ2-7; TRBD2 matches 8 bases. In nucleotides, the CDR3 is TGTGCCAGCACCCCCTGGAGCGGGAGCTCCTACGAGCAGTACTTC. This codes for CASTPWSGSSYEQYF.